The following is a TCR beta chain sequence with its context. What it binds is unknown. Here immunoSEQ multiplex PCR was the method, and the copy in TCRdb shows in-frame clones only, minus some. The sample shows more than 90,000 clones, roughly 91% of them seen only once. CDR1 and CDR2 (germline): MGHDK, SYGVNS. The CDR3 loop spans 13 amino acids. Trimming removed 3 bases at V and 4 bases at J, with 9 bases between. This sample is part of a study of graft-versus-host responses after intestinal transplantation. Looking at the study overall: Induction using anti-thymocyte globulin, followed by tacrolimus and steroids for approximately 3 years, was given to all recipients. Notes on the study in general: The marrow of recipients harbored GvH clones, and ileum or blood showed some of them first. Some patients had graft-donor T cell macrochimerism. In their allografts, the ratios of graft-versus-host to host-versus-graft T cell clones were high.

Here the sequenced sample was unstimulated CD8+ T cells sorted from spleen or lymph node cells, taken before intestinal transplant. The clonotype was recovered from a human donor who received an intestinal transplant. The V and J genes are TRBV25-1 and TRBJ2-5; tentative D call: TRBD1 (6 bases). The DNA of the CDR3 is TGTGCCAGCAGTGACAGGGGAAGAGAGACCCAGTACTTC. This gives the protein CASSDRGRETQYF. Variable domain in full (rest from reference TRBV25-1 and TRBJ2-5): EADIYQTPRYLVIGTGKKITLECSQTMGHDKMYWYQQDPGMELHLIHYSYGVNSTEKGDLSSESTVSRIRTEHFPLTLESARPSHTSQYLCASSDRGRETQYFGPGTRLLVL.